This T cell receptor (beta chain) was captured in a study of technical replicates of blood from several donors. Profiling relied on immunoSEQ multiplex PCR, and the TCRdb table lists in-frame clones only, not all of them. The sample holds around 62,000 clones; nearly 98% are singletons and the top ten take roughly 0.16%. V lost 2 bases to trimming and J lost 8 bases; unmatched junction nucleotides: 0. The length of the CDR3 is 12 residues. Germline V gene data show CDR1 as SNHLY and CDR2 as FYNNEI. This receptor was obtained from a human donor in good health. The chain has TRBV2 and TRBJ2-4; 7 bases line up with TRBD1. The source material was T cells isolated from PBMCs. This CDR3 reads CASSEQGDIQYF. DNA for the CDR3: TGTGCCAGCAGTGAACAGGGGGACATTCAGTACTTC. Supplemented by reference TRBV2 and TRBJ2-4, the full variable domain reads EPEVTQTPSHQVTQMGQEVILRCVPISNHLYFYWYRQILGQKVEFLVSFYNNEISEKSEIFDDQFSVERPDGSNFTLKIRSTKLEDSAMYFCASSEQGDIQYFGAGTRLSVL.